The 18 T cell receptor beta chains in this list originate from one sample, sequenced in a study of blood T cell repertoires in COVID-19. Sequenced by immunoSEQ multiplex PCR; TCRdb stores in-frame clones only, minus some. This table holds 390,000 or so clones, 85% to 90% found once. The sample taken for sequencing was PBMCs or T cells enriched from blood (not recorded which). The receptors originated from a man aged 18 to 30 who had recovered from COVID-19.

This chain joins TRBV5-6 and TRBJ1-3; TRBD1 agrees at 7 bases. The J segment lost 2 bases and the V segment lost 2 bases, leaving 1 base of the junction unmatched. The CDR3 length is 14 residues. The germline CDR1 and CDR2 sequences are SGHDT and YYEEEE. CDR3 sequence reads: CASSLRGPGNTIYF. The CDR3 DNA reads as TGTGCCAGCAGCTTAAGGGGGCCTGGAAACACCATATATTTT.

This sequence joins TRBV28 and TRBJ2-7; 11 nucleotides align to TRBD1. Per the germline V gene, CDR1 is MDHEN and CDR2 is SYDVKM. V lost 6 bases to trimming and J lost 5 bases; unmatched junction nucleotides: 0. CDR3 size: 12 residues. CDR3 sequence reads: CASRGQGDEQYF. CDR3 bases: TGTGCCAGCAGGGGACAGGGGGACGAGCAGTACTTC. The full variable domain, in which reference TRBV28 and TRBJ2-7 provide the parts outside the CDR3, is DVKVTQSSRYLVKRTGEKVFLECVQDMDHENMFWYRQDPGLGLRLIYFSYDVKMKEKGDIPEGYSVSREKKERFSLILESASTNQTSMYLCASRGQGDEQYFGPGTRLTVT.

This chain connects TRBV24-1 to TRBJ1-1, with D possibly TRBD1 on 5 matching bases. Trimming pared 0 bases from V and 11 bases from J, leaving 15 bases between. Germline CDR1 and CDR2: KGHDR and SFDVKD. This CDR3 region has 14 residues. The CDR3 DNA is TGTGCCACCAGTGATTTGCAACTGGGGGGGTATGCTTTCTTT. This sequence encodes CATSDLQLGGYAFF.

V usage is TRBV2 and J usage is TRBJ1-6; the match to TRBD1 covers 7 bases. The CDR3 contains 15 residues. In germline, CDR1 is SNHLY, CDR2 FYNNEI. The J segment lost 7 bases and the V segment lost 4 bases, leaving 7 bases of the junction unmatched. CDR3 nucleotide sequence: TGTGCCAGCAGTGCCCAGGGGACAGAGAATTCACCCCTCCACTTT. Encoded protein: CASSAQGTENSPLHF.

The gene calls are TRBV10-1 and TRBJ2-1, with TRBD1 matching over 10 bases. The length of the CDR3 is 16 residues. Germline V gives CDR1 WNHNN, CDR2 SYGVQD (reference sequence). Trimming took 4 bases from V and 9 from J; bases not matched to a gene: 12. CDR3 nucleotide sequence: TGCGCCAGCAGTGCCCAGGGGACAGGGGATCGGAGTGAGCAGTTCTTC. This codes for CASSAQGTGDRSEQFF.

V gene TRBV3-1 (or the pseudogene TRBV3-2) combines with J gene TRBJ1-1, with D hard to call. Trimming pared 0 bases from V and 8 bases from J, leaving 16 bases between. This CDR3 contains 15 residues. The germline gives CDR1 LGHDT, CDR2 YNNKEL (reference sequence). CDR3 region: CASSQEGILGSEAFF. The DNA of the CDR3 is TGTGCCAGCAGCCAAGAAGGGATATTGGGGAGCGAAGCTTTCTTT.

The table lists this clone with a count of one. J is TRBJ1-4 and V is TRBV15, with 7 bases aligning to TRBD1. J was trimmed by 7 bases and V by 5 bases; bases with no gene match: 10. CDR1 LNHNV and CDR2 YYDKDF come from the germline V gene (reference sequence). This CDR3 contains 15 residues. The CDR3 DNA follows: TGTGCCACCAGCCTCCAGACAGGGAAGGGTGAAAAACTGTTTTTT. Translated, it gives CATSLQTGKGEKLFF.

The chain carries TRBV28 and TRBJ2-1; D is perhaps TRBD2 (6 bases). The CDR3 has 14 residues. Between the trimmed V and J ends, which lost 1 base and 6 bases, there was a span of 10 bases. Per the germline V gene, CDR1 is MDHEN and CDR2 is SYDVKM. Written as DNA, the CDR3 is TGTGCCAGCAGTTTATTCGGAGGGCTCAATGAGCAGTTCTTC. This sequence encodes CASSLFGGLNEQFF.

The V call is TRBV19, the J call TRBJ1-2; 8 bases map to TRBD1. The germline V gene has CDR1 LNHDA and CDR2 SQIVND (reference sequence). The V and J ends lost 3 bases and 2 bases, in that order; junction bases with no gene match: 5. The CDR3 has 15 amino acids. The CDR3 loop reads CASSITGGGNYGYTF. The CDR3 DNA follows: TGTGCCAGTAGTATCACAGGGGGTGGAAACTATGGCTACACCTTC.

The chain has TRBV11-1 and TRBJ1-1, with D uncertain. Germline CDR1 is SGHAT and CDR2 is FQDESV (reference sequence). V was shortened by 1 base and J by 5 bases, with 8 bases between the two germline ends. The CDR3 sequence is 13 residues long. The CDR3 DNA sequence: TGTGCCAGCAGCTTAGGTCCTCGGACTGAAGCTTTCTTT. Translation gives CASSLGPRTEAFF.

This clone was detected only a few times. The V call is TRBV5-4, the J call TRBJ1-2, with D possibly matching TRBD1 (6 bases). V was cut by 4 bases and J by 6 bases, with 19 bases left in between. Germline CDR1 is SGHNT and CDR2 is YYREEE (reference sequence). The CDR3 runs 15 residues. In DNA, the CDR3 is TGTGCCAGCAGCCGGGGGGACACCAGTTGGGATGGCTACACCTTC. This gives the protein CASSRGDTSWDGYTF. The full variable domain, completed using reference TRBV5-4 and TRBJ1-2, is ETGVTQSPTHLIKTRGQQVTLRCSSQSGHNTVSWYQQALGQGPQFIFQYYREEENGRGNFPPRFSGLQFPNYSSELNVNALELDDSALYLCASSRGDTSWDGYTFGSGTRLTVV.

The rearrangement links TRBV12-5 to TRBJ1-3; no definite D call. Trimming removed 6 bases at V and 8 bases at J, with 11 bases between. The V gene's germline CDR1 is LGHNT and CDR2 FRNRAP. The CDR3 contains 12 residues. CDR3 protein: CASGFPGDTIYF. The CDR3 region has the DNA TGTGCTAGTGGGTTCCCCGGGGACACCATATATTTT.

The V and J genes are TRBV4-3 and TRBJ2-2, with D possibly TRBD1 on 6 matching bases. CDR1 is LGHNA and CDR2 is YSLEER in the germline V gene. The V end lost 6 bases, the J end lost 7 bases, and 18 bases lay between the germline ends. The CDR3 length is 15 residues. CDR3 region: CASRHRELDGGELFF. The CDR3 nucleotides are TGCGCCAGCAGGCACAGGGAATTGGACGGCGGGGAGCTGTTTTTT.

This chain links TRBV19 with TRBJ2-2; TRBD2 matches 8 bases. Germline values: CDR1 LNHDA, CDR2 SQIVND (reference sequence). The trim removed 0 bases at V and 5 bases at J, leaving 8 bases unmatched. The CDR3 is made up of 17 amino acids. The DNA of the CDR3 is TGTGCCAGTAGTATAGATTACGGGACTAGTTATACCGGGGAGCTGTTTTTT. Residues: CASSIDYGTSYTGELFF. Full variable domain (missing parts from reference TRBV19 and TRBJ2-2): DGGITQSPKYLFRKEGQNVTLSCEQNLNHDAMYWYRQDPGQGLRLIYYSQIVNDFQKGDIAEGYSVSREKKESFPLTVTSAQKNPTAFYLCASSIDYGTSYTGELFFGEGSRLTVL.

The chain joins TRBV6-2 or TRBV6-3 to TRBJ1-2; perhaps TRBD1 as D (6 bases). The CDR3 totals 15 residues. The germline CDR1 and CDR2 sequences are MNHEY and SVGEGT. The ends were cut back, 6 bases at V and 2 bases at J, with 16 bases in the middle. Here the CDR3 DNA reads TGTGCCAGCAGCCATAGTTCGGGGACAAACTATGGCTACACCTTC. Translating it yields CASSHSSGTNYGYTF.

This clone was detected only once. The chain uses TRBV29-1 and TRBJ1-2, with D hard to call. Trimming cost V 6 bases and J 8 bases, with 22 bases left between them. The CDR3 runs to 14 residues. Germline V gene data show CDR1 as SQVTM and CDR2 as ANQGSEA. The CDR3 spells CSVPLTEGMVGYTF. The CDR3 coding sequence is TGCAGCGTCCCTCTAACGGAGGGTATGGTGGGCTACACCTTC.

The V gene is TRBV5-4, the J gene TRBJ2-2, with D perhaps TRBD2 (6 bases). The V and J ends lost 2 bases and 4 bases respectively, with 18 bases between them. Germline V gives CDR1 SGHNT, CDR2 YYREEE (reference sequence). The CDR3 length is 17 residues. In nucleotides, the CDR3 is TGTGCCAGCAGCTTAGGAGGGACTCTCGGAACCACCGGGGAGCTGTTTTTT. Its protein is CASSLGGTLGTTGELFF.

This rearrangement joins TRBV7-2 to TRBJ2-7; D perhaps matches TRBD2 (5 bases). The germline CDR1 and CDR2 sequences are SGHTA and FQGNSA. CDR3 length: 14 amino acids. The V end was cut by 1 base, the J end by 2 bases, with 9 bases between. The DNA of the CDR3 is TGTACCAGCAGCTTAGGGCTAGCCCCCTACGAGCAGTACTTC. Encoded protein: CTSSLGLAPYEQYF.